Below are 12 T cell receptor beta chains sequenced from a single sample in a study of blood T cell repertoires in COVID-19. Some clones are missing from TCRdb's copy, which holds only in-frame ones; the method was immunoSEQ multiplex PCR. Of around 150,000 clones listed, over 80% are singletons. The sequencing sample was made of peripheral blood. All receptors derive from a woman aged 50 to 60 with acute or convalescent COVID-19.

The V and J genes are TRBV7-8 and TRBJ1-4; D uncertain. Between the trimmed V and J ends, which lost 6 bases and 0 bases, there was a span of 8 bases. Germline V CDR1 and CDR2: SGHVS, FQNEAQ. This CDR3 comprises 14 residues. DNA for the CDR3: TGTGCCAGCAGTTTACAGTCAACTAATGAAAAACTGTTTTTT. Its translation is CASSLQSTNEKLFF.

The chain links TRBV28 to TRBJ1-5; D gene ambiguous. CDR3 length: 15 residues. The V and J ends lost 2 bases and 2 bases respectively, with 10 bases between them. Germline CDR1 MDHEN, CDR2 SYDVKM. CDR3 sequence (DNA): TGTGCCAGCAGTTTACGGGGAATCGGCAATCAGCCCCAGCATTTT. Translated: CASSLRGIGNQPQHF.

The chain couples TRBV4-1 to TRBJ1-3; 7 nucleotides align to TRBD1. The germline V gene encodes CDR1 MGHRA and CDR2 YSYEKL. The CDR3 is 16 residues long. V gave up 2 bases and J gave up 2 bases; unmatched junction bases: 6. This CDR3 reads CASSQPQGGTGNTIYF. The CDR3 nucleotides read TGCGCCAGCAGCCAACCCCAGGGGGGAACTGGAAACACCATATATTTT.

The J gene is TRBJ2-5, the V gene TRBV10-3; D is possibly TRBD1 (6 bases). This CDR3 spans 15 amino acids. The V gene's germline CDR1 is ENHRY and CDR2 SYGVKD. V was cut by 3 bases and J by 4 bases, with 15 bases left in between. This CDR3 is CAISDRQAVGETQYF. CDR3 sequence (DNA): TGTGCCATCAGTGATCGACAGGCCGTAGGAGAGACCCAGTACTTC.

The CDR3 sequence: CASSQDAKRHTGELFF. For the CDR3, the DNA is TGTGCCAGCAGCCAAGATGCCAAGCGGCACACCGGGGAGCTGTTTTTT. The V call is TRBV3-1 (or the pseudogene TRBV3-2), the J call TRBJ2-2, with D tentatively TRBD2 (5 bases). The CDR3 is 16 residues long. V dropped 0 bases and J dropped 3 bases, with 11 bases sitting between them. Germline V gives CDR1 LGHDT, CDR2 YNNKEL (reference sequence).

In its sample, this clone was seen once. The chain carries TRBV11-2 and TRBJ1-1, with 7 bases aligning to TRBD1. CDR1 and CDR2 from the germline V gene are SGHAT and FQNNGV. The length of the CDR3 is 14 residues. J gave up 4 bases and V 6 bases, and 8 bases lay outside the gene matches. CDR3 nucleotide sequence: TGTGCCAGCAGGCGGACAGGCGAGGGCACTGAAGCTTTCTTT. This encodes CASRRTGEGTEAFF.

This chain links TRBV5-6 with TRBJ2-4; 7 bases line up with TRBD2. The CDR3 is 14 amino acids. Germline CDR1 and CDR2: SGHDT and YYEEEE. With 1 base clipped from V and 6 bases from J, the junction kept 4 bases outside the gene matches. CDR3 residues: CASSLSGGTNIQYF. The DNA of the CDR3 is TGTGCCAGCAGCTTGTCCGGGGGGACAAACATTCAGTACTTC. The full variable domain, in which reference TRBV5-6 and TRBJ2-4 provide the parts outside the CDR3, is DAGVTQSPTHLIKTRGQQVTLRCSPKSGHDTVSWYQQALGQGPQFIFQYYEEEERQRGNFPDRFSGHQFPNYSSELNVNALLLGDSALYLCASSLSGGTNIQYFGAGTRLSVL.

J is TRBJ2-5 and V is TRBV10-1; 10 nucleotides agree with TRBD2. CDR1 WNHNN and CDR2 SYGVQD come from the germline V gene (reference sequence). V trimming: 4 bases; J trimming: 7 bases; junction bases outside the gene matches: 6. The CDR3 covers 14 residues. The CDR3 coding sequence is TGCGCCAGCAGTGCGAGCGGGGGGGACGGGACCCAGTACTTC. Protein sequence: CASSASGGDGTQYF.

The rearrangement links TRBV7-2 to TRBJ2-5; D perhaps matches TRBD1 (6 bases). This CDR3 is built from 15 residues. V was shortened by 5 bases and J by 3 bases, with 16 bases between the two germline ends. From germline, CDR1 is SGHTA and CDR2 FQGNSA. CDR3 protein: CASSQYSTGKETQYF. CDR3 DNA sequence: TGTGCCAGCAGCCAATATAGTACAGGGAAAGAGACCCAGTACTTC.

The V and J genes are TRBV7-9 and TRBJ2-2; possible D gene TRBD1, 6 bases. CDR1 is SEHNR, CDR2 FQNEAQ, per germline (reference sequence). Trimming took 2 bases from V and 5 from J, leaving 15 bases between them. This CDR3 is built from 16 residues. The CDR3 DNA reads TGTGCCAGCAGCTTAACGTTGGGCAGGGGTACCGGGGAGCTGTTTTTT. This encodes CASSLTLGRGTGELFF.

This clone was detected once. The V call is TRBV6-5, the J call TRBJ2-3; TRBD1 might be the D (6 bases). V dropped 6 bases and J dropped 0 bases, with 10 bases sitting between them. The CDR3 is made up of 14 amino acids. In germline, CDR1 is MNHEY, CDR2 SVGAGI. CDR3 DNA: TGTGCCAGCAGGGGTAGGGGGAGCACAGATACGCAGTATTTT. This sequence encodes CASRGRGSTDTQYF.

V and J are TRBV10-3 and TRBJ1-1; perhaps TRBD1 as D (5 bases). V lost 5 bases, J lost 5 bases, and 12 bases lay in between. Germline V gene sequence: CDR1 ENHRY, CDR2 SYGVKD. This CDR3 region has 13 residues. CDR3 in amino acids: CAISSGRFTEAFF. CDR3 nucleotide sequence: TGTGCCATCAGTTCAGGGCGCTTTACTGAAGCTTTCTTT.